This T cell receptor beta chain was observed in a study of blood T cell repertoires in COVID-19. Looking at the study overall: Researchers got acute and convalescent COVID-19 samples from the United States, Italy and Spain. PBMCs, B-cell-depleted T cells, or T cells were the source of the cDNA or gDNA that made up the material.

J gave up 10 bases and V 7 bases, and 10 bases lay outside the gene matches. The CDR3 covers 15 residues. From germline, CDR1 is SNHLY and CDR2 FYNNEI. The assay was immunoSEQ multiplex PCR, and TCRdb's table has in-frame clones only and misses some. The sample holds 330,000 or so clones, roughly 90% seen once. Those enrolled in Seattle joined during active infection and were followed longitudinally afterward. The J gene is TRBJ1-6, the V gene TRBV2, with 10 nucleotides matching TRBD1. The sequenced sample consisted of peripheral blood. This receptor was identified in a man aged 25 to 45 with COVID-19, enrolled during active disease. The CDR3 region is CASIRDRGRLSPLHF. CDR3 nucleotide sequence: TGTGCCAGCATCCGGGACAGGGGCCGCCTGTCACCCCTCCACTTT.